The 18 T cell receptor beta chains below were found in one sample sequenced in a study of CXCR3-negative and CXCR3-positive naive CD8 T cells. The TRB cDNA libraries were prepared by 5' RACE with UMI labels. TCRdb re-called the 5' RACE reads and gives one entry per CDR3 protein, without DNA. The sample includes about 58,000 distinct CDR3 sequences. Sequencing input: naive CXCR3- CD8+ T cells from blood. Regarding subset: CD45RO-CCR7+CD27+CD95- naive CD8+ T cells lacking CXCR3 (TNR3-). The receptor source for this set is a human donor in good health. Some clones in this sample may be carry-over from other donors' samples.

The chain links TRBV20-1 to TRBJ2-7. CDR3 size: 13 residues. Germline V gene data show CDR1 as DFQATT and CDR2 as SNEGSKA (reference sequence). The CDR3 spells CSALTLSSYEQYF.

This chain links TRBV20-1 with TRBJ2-5; the D call from TCRdb, TRBD2, cannot be confirmed without DNA. This CDR3 has 13 residues. Germline-derived CDR1 and CDR2 are DFQATT and SNEGSKA (reference sequence). The CDR3 reads CSARPLGEETQYF.

This chain links TRBV7-6 with TRBJ2-7; there is no DNA to check the TCRdb D call of TRBD2. Germline V gives CDR1 SGHVS, CDR2 FNYEAQ. The CDR3 has 19 residues. CDR3 residues: CASSPGPDWGQAQPYEQYF.

The chain employs TRBV9 and TRBJ2-3; TCRdb's D call of TRBD2 is untestable without DNA. The germline CDR1 and CDR2 sequences are SGDLS and YYNGEE. The CDR3 sequence is 16 residues long. The CDR3 spells CASSVAGGGTTDTQYF.

The gene calls are TRBV6-2 or TRBV6-3 and TRBJ2-2. The CDR3 contains 14 residues. Germline assignment: CDR1 MNHEY and CDR2 SVGEGT. CDR3 amino acids: CASSLMMVGGELFF.

The genes are TRBV28 and TRBJ2-3; the D gene TCRdb calls, TRBD1, cannot be checked with no DNA. Germline CDR1 is MDHEN and CDR2 is SYDVKM. This CDR3 contains 16 residues. The CDR3 here is CASSLSGTVSTDTQYF.

The rearrangement uses TRBV30 and TRBJ2-2; TCRdb's D call of TRBD1 is untestable without DNA. There are 13 residues in the CDR3. Germline V gene sequence: CDR1 GTSNPN, CDR2 SVGIG (reference sequence). The CDR3 spells CAWSVGQTGELFF. Full variable domain (outside the CDR3, taken from reference TRBV30 and TRBJ2-2): SQTIHQWPATLVQPVGSPLSLECTVEGTSNPNLYWYRQAAGRGLQLLFYSVGIGQISSEVPQNLSASRPQDRQFILSSKKLLLSDSGFYLCAWSVGQTGELFFGEGSRLTVL.

This chain connects TRBV5-1 to TRBJ2-2; the TRBD1 assignment by TCRdb is unverifiable without DNA. Looked up from germline, CDR1 is SGHRS and CDR2 is YFSETQ. There are 16 residues in the CDR3. CDR3 in amino acids: CASSFRDRGYTGELFF.

The V and J genes are TRBV20-1 and TRBJ2-1; TCRdb's assignment of TRBD2 cannot be checked, as there is no DNA. This CDR3 region has 13 residues. CDR1 DFQATT and CDR2 SNEGSKA come from the germline V gene (reference sequence). CDR3 in amino acids: CSARDRATYEQFF.

The V call is TRBV15, the J call TRBJ2-7. Germline V lookup: CDR1 LNHNV, CDR2 YYDKDF (reference sequence). There are 16 residues in the CDR3. The CDR3 region is CATSRDLERPPSEQYF.

The V gene is TRBV6-1, the J gene TRBJ2-7; without DNA, the TCRdb call of TRBD1 cannot be checked. The CDR3 is 12 residues long. The germline CDR1 and CDR2 sequences are MNHNS and SASEGT. The CDR3 here is CASSDSALEQYF.

The J gene is TRBJ2-1, the V gene TRBV7-2; the D gene TCRdb calls, TRBD1, cannot be checked with no DNA. Germline CDR1 is SGHTA and CDR2 is FQGNSA. The CDR3 loop spans 19 amino acids. This CDR3 reads CASSLDWALALSSYNEQFF.

This rearrangement joins TRBV3-1 to TRBJ2-1; the TCRdb call, TRBD2, lacks DNA for checking. There are 14 residues in the CDR3. Germline-derived CDR1 and CDR2 are LGHDT and YNNKEL (reference sequence). CDR3 sequence: CASSQEGSGGAQFF.

V is TRBV5-1 and J is TRBJ2-7; the D call from TCRdb, TRBD2, cannot be confirmed without DNA. The CDR3 contains 13 residues. Germline-derived CDR1 and CDR2 are SGHRS and YFSETQ. The CDR3 sequence is CASSAGTAGEQYF.

The chain is built from TRBV5-1 and TRBJ2-5; the D call of TRBD2 rests on TCRdb alone, since no DNA is present to check it. The germline V gene has CDR1 SGHRS and CDR2 YFSETQ. The CDR3 loop spans 16 amino acids. The CDR3 is CASSLYLAGERETQYF.

The chain joins TRBV24-1 to TRBJ2-2. This CDR3 spans 15 amino acids. Germline V gene sequence: CDR1 KGHDR, CDR2 SFDVKD. CDR3: CATSDSRPVTGELFF.

The chain is built from TRBV7-2 and TRBJ2-7; TCRdb gives TRBD2 as the D gene, but with no DNA this cannot be confirmed. The CDR3 has 18 amino acids. CDR1 is SGHTA, CDR2 FQGNSA, per germline. This CDR3 reads CASSFRTSGAKSSYEQYF.

V usage is TRBV29-1 and J usage is TRBJ2-2; TCRdb reports TRBD1, a call that lacks DNA to check it against. The CDR3 has 14 residues. Germline V gives CDR1 SQVTM, CDR2 ANQGSEA. CDR3 residues: CSVARVSGTGELFF.